These T cell receptor beta chains were read from a single sample in a study of shared T cell receptors in the human thymus. TCRdb's table, derived via immunoSEQ multiplex PCR, lists solely in-frame clones and lacks some. The sample records some 760,000 clones, 80% to 90% being singletons. This sample also appeared in a second study, on human thymus T cells.

Sequencing was carried out using thymocytes. These receptors originate from a girl under three years old with a congenital heart defect. Each CDR3 is given with its conserved first and last residue.

v_call: TRBV12-5; j_call: TRBJ2-5; cdr3_aa: CASGPGGRDRAQETQYF
v_call: TRBV27; j_call: TRBJ2-1; cdr3_aa: CASSTLRQGGNEQFF
v_call: TRBV6-1; j_call: TRBJ1-5; cdr3_aa: CASSRGYDQPQHF
v_call: TRBV4-1; j_call: TRBJ2-7; cdr3_aa: CASSQLQGALRPYEQYF
v_call: TRBV6-4; j_call: TRBJ1-6; cdr3_aa: CASSRDTNNSPLHF
v_call: TRBV9; j_call: TRBJ1-6; cdr3_aa: CASSVGLDSSYNSPLHF
v_call: TRBV28; j_call: TRBJ2-4; cdr3_aa: CASSPRDRGFLAKNIQYF
v_call: TRBV29-1; j_call: TRBJ2-3; cdr3_aa: CSVGVGEDTQYF
v_call: TRBV11-2; j_call: TRBJ2-1; cdr3_aa: CASSLGGGTAFPEQFF
v_call: TRBV6-6; j_call: TRBJ1-4; cdr3_aa: CASSHGLLPREKLFF
v_call: TRBV7-2; j_call: TRBJ1-1; cdr3_aa: CASSFPRGSVRDTEAFF
v_call: TRBV6-1; j_call: TRBJ2-7; cdr3_aa: CASSVVRNHEQYF
v_call: TRBV29-1; j_call: TRBJ2-1; cdr3_aa: CSAPGQAIRGQFF
v_call: TRBV27; j_call: TRBJ1-5; cdr3_aa: CASRHRARNQPQHF
v_call: TRBV5-6; j_call: TRBJ1-2; cdr3_aa: CASSGRDRGPDNYGYTF
v_call: TRBV9; j_call: TRBJ1-4; cdr3_aa: CASSPREGATNEKLFF
v_call: TRBV6-5; j_call: TRBJ1-2; cdr3_aa: CASSKWGGGYTF
v_call: TRBV6-5; j_call: TRBJ2-5; cdr3_aa: CASSYERTGAMGEQYF
v_call: TRBV27; j_call: TRBJ1-1; cdr3_aa: CATTHLETGTGRTEAFF
v_call: TRBV25-1; j_call: TRBJ1-2; cdr3_aa: CATQSFRYGYTF
v_call: TRBV6-5; j_call: TRBJ2-1; cdr3_aa: CASRRLALSYNEQFF
v_call: TRBV4-1; j_call: TRBJ1-2; cdr3_aa: CASNPNSGTAYGYTF
v_call: TRBV4-1; j_call: TRBJ1-2; cdr3_aa: CASSQGGGPVKANYGYTF
v_call: TRBV15; j_call: TRBJ1-1; cdr3_aa: CATSRDRASGGEAFF
v_call: TRBV5-1; j_call: TRBJ2-7; cdr3_aa: CASSFGLAGGDPYEQYF
v_call: TRBV29-1; j_call: TRBJ2-1; cdr3_aa: CSVPTTTGGEWVAQDEQFF
v_call: TRBV7-2; j_call: TRBJ1-1; cdr3_aa: CASSLVGEMNTEAFF
v_call: TRBV28; j_call: TRBJ1-2; cdr3_aa: CASSLSGGRNPIINPAGYTF
v_call: TRBV7-9; j_call: TRBJ2-7; cdr3_aa: CASSSQEIRDYEQYF
v_call: TRBV10-3; j_call: TRBJ1-1; cdr3_aa: CAIGSRGRVTEAFF
v_call: TRBV10-1; j_call: TRBJ2-7; cdr3_aa: CASSDPTGREQYF
v_call: TRBV6-4; j_call: TRBJ1-2; cdr3_aa: CATQLNGGYTF
v_call: TRBV7-6; j_call: TRBJ2-1; cdr3_aa: CASSLYQGANEQFF
v_call: TRBV2; j_call: TRBJ2-1; cdr3_aa: CASSDVADSYNEQFF
v_call: TRBV7-3; j_call: TRBJ2-1; cdr3_aa: CASSPTGLGHYGEQFF
v_call: TRBV5-1; j_call: TRBJ1-6; cdr3_aa: CASSPTGRPRYNSPLHF
v_call: TRBV28; j_call: TRBJ2-1; cdr3_aa: CASSVQGVVYEQFF
v_call: TRBV6-5; j_call: TRBJ1-1; cdr3_aa: CASSRVRTEAFF
v_call: TRBV4-3; j_call: TRBJ1-1; cdr3_aa: CASSPGQEGYTEAFF
v_call: TRBV7-9; j_call: TRBJ1-3; cdr3_aa: CASSPPTQYFSGNTIYF
v_call: TRBV4-1; j_call: TRBJ1-2; cdr3_aa: CASSRRDSHSSADYGYTF
v_call: TRBV4-1; j_call: TRBJ1-2; cdr3_aa: CASSQDTGGGGYTF